This TCR beta chain was profiled in a study of cytomegalovirus exposure and HLA in healthy donors. Germline CDR1 and CDR2: LNHDA and SQIVND (reference sequence). The CDR3 has 14 amino acids. With 4 bases clipped from V and 6 bases from J, the junction kept 4 bases outside the gene matches. Study-wide results and limits: A later analysis found most CMV-associated TCR beta chains apparently HLA-restricted. Some V segments could not be told apart, so they were left out, TRBV6-2 and TRBV6-3 among them. Per a later analysis, HLA-associated TCR beta chains showed more clonal expansion than other, equally common TCR beta chains. Presence/absence analyses assumed roughly uniform sequencing depth across donors.

A note on this clone: The antigen is unknown.

Primers included in the PCR were 60 Vbeta and 13 Jbeta primers. Some clones are missing from TCRdb's copy, which holds only in-frame ones; the method was immunoSEQ multiplex PCR. Seen in this sample are just over 150,000 clones; the ten most common clones hold approximately 2.3%. The J gene is TRBJ2-1, the V gene TRBV19, with 9 bases identical to TRBD2. This receptor was taken from a man younger than 45 in good health and CMV-seronegative. Sequencing used PBMCs. CDR3 DNA: TGTGCCAGTAGTACTCTAGCGGGACTCAATGAGCAGTTCTTC. This encodes CASSTLAGLNEQFF.